This T cell receptor beta chain was observed in a study of cytomegalovirus exposure and HLA in healthy donors. The PCR had 60 Vbeta and 13 Jbeta primers. Produced via immunoSEQ multiplex PCR; TCRdb's table is partial and in-frame only. Of approximately 160,000 clones listed, around 78% are singletons. CDR3 length: 15 residues. J lost 2 bases, V lost 10 bases, and 9 bases had no gene match. Germline-derived CDR1 and CDR2 are LNHDA and SQIVND (reference sequence). The rearrangement links TRBV19 to TRBJ1-5; 9 nucleotides agree with TRBD1. Material: PBMCs. The clonotype originates from a woman aged 40 to 50 in good health and CMV-seronegative. CDR3 DNA: TGTGCCACACAATCGACAGGGGGAGGCAATCAGCCCCAGCATTTT. Translated: CATQSTGGGNQPQHF.